This TCR beta chain originates from a study of early stage breast cancer tumors. The CDR3 is made up of 13 amino acids. V lost 6 bases and J 5 bases, leaving 11 bases between the germline ends. The V gene's germline CDR1 is SGDLS and CDR2 YYNGEE. In regard to this clone: Other DNA sequences from this sample encode an identical CDR3 as well.

The protocol was immunoSEQ multiplex PCR, while the TCRdb copy is restricted to in-frame clones and leaves out a portion. The sample shows under 20,000 clones, 65% to 85% of them seen only once. Source material: blood. The chain couples TRBV9 to TRBJ2-2; D unresolved. This TCR was recovered from a person aged 65-85 years with breast cancer. CDR3 sequence reads: CASTRLVTGELFF. For the CDR3, the DNA is TGTGCCAGCACCAGACTTGTAACCGGGGAGCTGTTTTTT.